This T cell receptor beta chain was captured in a study of cytomegalovirus exposure and HLA in healthy donors. Overall study results and limits: Around 160 TCR beta chains were listed as cytomegalovirus-associated. Later findings reportedly placed an Asian-associated ancestry cluster below the roughly 700-donor mean for N-insertions.

Of note for this clone: Its matching antigen is unknown.

Healthy bone marrow donors made up the cohort. Primers: 60 Vbeta forward and 13 Jbeta reverse. Libraries were prepared by immunoSEQ multiplex PCR; TCRdb keeps only in-frame clonotypes and omits some of them. The repertoire holds about 130,000 clones, roughly 84% seen once, with 2.5% to 3% in the top ten. The specimen sequenced was PBMCs. This TCR came from a woman aged 18-29 years in good health and CMV-seropositive.

CDR3 residues: CAISESRTGGEPLHF. The CDR3 DNA reads TGTGCCATCAGTGAGTCTCGGACAGGGGGCGAGCCCCTCCACTTT. The chain couples TRBV10-3 to TRBJ1-6; the match to TRBD1 covers 11 bases. Germline V CDR1 and CDR2: ENHRY, SYGVKD. The CDR3 contains 15 residues. Trimming at V came to 0 bases and at J to 13 bases, leaving 5 bases not matched to a gene.